This is a list of T cell receptor beta chains from one sample in a study of T cells in Graves' hyperthyroidism and ophthalmopathy. One entry per CDR3 protein results from TCRdb running MiXCR on the multiplex PCR reads. Among hundreds of thousands of distinct CDR3 sequences listed, roughly 13% were seen once. The sample comprised blood. Receptors were obtained from a woman in her 30s with Graves' hyperthyroidism that later progressed to Graves' ophthalmopathy. Each CDR3 is given with its conserved first and last residue. Each record gives: V gene, J gene, CDR3 protein.

TRBV2	TRBJ1-2	CASRGQGVASGYTF
TRBV11-1	TRBJ2-3	CASSPDRESVRGDTQYF
TRBV30	TRBJ1-1	CAWSVGGQNTEAFF
TRBV25-1	TRBJ1-1	CASSDSGPMNTEAFF
TRBV7-2	TRBJ1-5	CASSPAGAAQPQHF
TRBV7-9	TRBJ2-1	CASSPRAGYNEQFF
TRBV28	TRBJ1-3	CASSFGGGENTIYF
TRBV18	TRBJ2-7	CASSPPGFGQGGYEQYF
TRBV6-1	TRBJ1-6	CASSEFGGQYNSPLHF
TRBV30	TRBJ2-5	CAWSPGKETQYF
TRBV4-1	TRBJ2-1	CASSQEPDRGNEQFF
TRBV6-1	TRBJ1-6	CASSPKGMLRSPLHF
TRBV20-1	TRBJ2-7	CSARDVAGVYEQYF
TRBV6-2/TRBV6-3	TRBJ2-7	CASSYGGDLAHYEQYF
TRBV12-3/TRBV12-4	TRBJ1-1	CASSLALKNTEAFF
TRBV3-1	TRBJ1-4	CASSQGTDLSLVFF
TRBV9	TRBJ2-2	CASSVARKREPPGELFF
TRBV11-2	TRBJ2-5	CASSLDRSGQETQYF
TRBV5-1	TRBJ2-1	CASSLDTGGPRNEQFF
TRBV30	TRBJ2-1	CAWTEASSYNEQFF
TRBV2	TRBJ1-1	CASILPGQGITEAFF
TRBV2	TRBJ2-5	CASSGMGVQETQYF
TRBV3-1	TRBJ1-1	CASSWDVNTEAFF
TRBV3-1	TRBJ1-4	CASSQEGTFNEKLFF
TRBV30	TRBJ2-7	CATRGTITYEQYF
TRBV24-1	TRBJ2-1	CATSDSYSRSSYNEQFF
TRBV4-3	TRBJ2-7	CASSQVSTGSGSYEQYF
TRBV5-1	TRBJ1-1	CASSYGEGGEDTEAFF
TRBV12-3/TRBV12-4	TRBJ2-1	CASSLLAGGGPNEQFF
TRBV20-1	TRBJ1-1	CSARAGGSDAYEAFF
TRBV4-3	TRBJ2-7	CASSPSWGLSYEQYF
TRBV5-5	TRBJ2-1	CASSAPGHLYNEQFF
TRBV9	TRBJ1-2	CASSGIQGDRGYGYTF
TRBV3-1	TRBJ2-1	CASSQSVREQFF
TRBV6-5	TRBJ2-5	CASSYSAAWETQYF
TRBV27	TRBJ2-5	CASSRLDRWHF
TRBV12-3/TRBV12-4	TRBJ1-1	CASSRQGFREAFF
TRBV11-3	TRBJ2-7	CASSLSGPPNEQYF
TRBV6-1	TRBJ1-1	CASVSLWGTEAFF
TRBV30	TRBJ1-4	CAWNRFTTNEKLFF
TRBV7-9	TRBJ2-1	CASNLRQGANEQFF
TRBV7-8	TRBJ1-5	CASSPSTVGGANSNQPQHF
TRBV25-1	TRBJ2-1	CASSAWRAQNNEQFF
TRBV6-2/TRBV6-3	TRBJ2-5	CASSSLPGGETQCF
TRBV7-9	TRBJ2-7	CASSLTGTQRKTSYEQYF
TRBV27	TRBJ2-3	CASSLSDSLTQYF
TRBV20-1	TRBJ2-1	CSAPTGGSYNEQFF
TRBV19	TRBJ1-4	CASSMDREEKLFF